The 7 T cell receptor beta chains listed next were all sequenced from one sample in a study of T-cell memory formation after mild COVID-19. TCRdb reprocessed the 5' RACE reads via MiXCR and lists one record per CDR3 protein. The data show about 290,000 distinct CDR3 sequences, less than 20% seen once. Sequencing was done on a sample of PBMCs or a T cell subset sorted from them (not recorded which). The source is a man aged 18 to 35 who had mild COVID-19 (a few samples of this study predate the infection). Cell type and time point are not known.

The chain uses TRBV12-3 or TRBV12-4 and TRBJ1-5, with D maybe TRBD1 (6 bases). CDR3 length: 13 residues. Trimming shortened V by 5 bases and J by 5 bases, and 10 bases separated the two germline ends. The CDR3 DNA reads as TGTGCCAGCAGTCCCCGGACAGATCAGCCCCAGCATTTT. Amino acid sequence: CASSPRTDQPQHF.

This clonotype was observed a handful of times. The chain carries TRBV28 and TRBJ1-4; no reliable D call. The germline CDR1 and CDR2 sequences are MDHEN and SYDVKM. The CDR3 has 15 amino acids. V was pared by 4 bases and J by 0 bases, with 9 bases between. CDR3 residues: CASSSPVATNEKLFF. CDR3 sequence (DNA): TGTGCCAGCAGTTCCCCTGTTGCAACTAATGAAAAACTGTTTTTT.

This clonotype was seen a few times. The rearrangement joins TRBV6-5 to TRBJ1-2, with TRBD1 as a possible D gene (6 bases). CDR3 length: 12 amino acids. The ends were cut back, 5 bases at V and 5 bases at J, with 9 bases in the middle. CDR1 and CDR2 (germline): MNHEY, SVGAGI. The CDR3, as DNA: TGTGCCAGCAGTCCACAGGGTTATGGCTACACCTTC. Amino acids: CASSPQGYGYTF.

The CDR3 nucleotides read TGCGCCAGCAGCTTGGCCGGGTCAGGCACCGGGGAGCTGTTTTTT. It encodes CASSLAGSGTGELFF. The rearrangement uses TRBV5-1 and TRBJ2-2; D gene ambiguous. CDR1 and CDR2 from the germline V gene are SGHRS and YFSETQ. V was cut by 0 bases and J by 4 bases, with 10 bases left in between. This CDR3 contains 15 residues.

This chain connects TRBV7-3 to TRBJ2-3; D not certain. Germline lookup yields CDR1 SGHTA and CDR2 FQGTGA. V lost 2 bases to trimming and J lost 4 bases, with 10 bases between them. The length of the CDR3 is 14 residues. The CDR3 spells CASSLLGNPDTQYF. The CDR3 coding sequence is TGTGCCAGCAGCTTATTGGGGAACCCAGATACGCAGTATTTT.

This clonotype was counted only a few times. The V and J genes are TRBV2 and TRBJ1-5; 7 bases map to TRBD1. V shed 6 bases, J shed 0 bases, and the junction held 5 bases outside the gene matches. The length of the CDR3 is 15 residues. Germline V gene data show CDR1 as SNHLY and CDR2 as FYNNEI. CDR3 in DNA: TGTGCCAGCAGCAGATGGGACAGTAGCAATCAGCCCCAGCATTTT. Encoded protein: CASSRWDSSNQPQHF.

This clonotype was recorded a few times. This chain uses TRBV20-1 with TRBJ2-7, with D possibly matching TRBD2 (5 bases). The V end was cut by 8 bases, the J end by 4 bases, with 15 bases between. Germline CDR1 reads DFQATT; CDR2 reads SNEGSKA (reference sequence). This CDR3 has 12 residues. The CDR3 coding sequence is TGCAGTCCCACGACTACCGATTACGAGCAGTACGTC. The encoded protein is CSPTTTDYEQYV.